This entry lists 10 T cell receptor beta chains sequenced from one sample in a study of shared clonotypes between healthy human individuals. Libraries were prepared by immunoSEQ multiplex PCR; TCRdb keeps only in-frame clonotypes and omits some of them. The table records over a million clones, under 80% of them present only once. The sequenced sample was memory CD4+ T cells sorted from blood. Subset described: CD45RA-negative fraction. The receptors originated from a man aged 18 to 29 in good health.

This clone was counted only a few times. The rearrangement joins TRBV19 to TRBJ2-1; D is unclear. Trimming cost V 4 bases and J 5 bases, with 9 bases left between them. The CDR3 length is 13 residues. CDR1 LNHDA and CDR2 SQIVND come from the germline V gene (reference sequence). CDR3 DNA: TGTGCCAGTAGTAAAGGGTCCAACAATGAGCAGTTCTTC. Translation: CASSKGSNNEQFF.

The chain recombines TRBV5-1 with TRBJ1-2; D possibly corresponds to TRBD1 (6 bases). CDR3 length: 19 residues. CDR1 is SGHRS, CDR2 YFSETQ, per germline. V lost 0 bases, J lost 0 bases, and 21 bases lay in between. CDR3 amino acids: CASSLEGGIRRESNYGYTF. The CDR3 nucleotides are TGCGCCAGCAGCTTGGAAGGGGGGATACGCCGGGAATCTAACTATGGCTACACCTTC. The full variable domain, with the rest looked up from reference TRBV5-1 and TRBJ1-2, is KAGVTQTPRYLIKTRGQQVTLSCSPISGHRSVSWYQQTPGQGLQFLFEYFSETQRNKGNFPGRFSGRQFSNSRSEMNVSTLELGDSALYLCASSLEGGIRRESNYGYTFGSGTRLTVV.

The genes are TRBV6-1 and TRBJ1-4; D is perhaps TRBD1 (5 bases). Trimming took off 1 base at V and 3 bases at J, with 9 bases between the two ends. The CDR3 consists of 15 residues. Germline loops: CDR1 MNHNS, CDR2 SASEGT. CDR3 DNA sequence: TGTGCCAGCAGTGAAGATGGGGGGGCTAATGAAAAACTGTTTTTT. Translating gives CASSEDGGANEKLFF.

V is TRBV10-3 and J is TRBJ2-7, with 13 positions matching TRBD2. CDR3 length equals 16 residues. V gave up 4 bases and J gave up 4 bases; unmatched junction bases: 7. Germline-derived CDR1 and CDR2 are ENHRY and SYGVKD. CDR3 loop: CAISVGLAGEGYEQYF. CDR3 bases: TGTGCCATCAGTGTAGGACTAGCGGGAGAGGGTTACGAGCAGTACTTC.

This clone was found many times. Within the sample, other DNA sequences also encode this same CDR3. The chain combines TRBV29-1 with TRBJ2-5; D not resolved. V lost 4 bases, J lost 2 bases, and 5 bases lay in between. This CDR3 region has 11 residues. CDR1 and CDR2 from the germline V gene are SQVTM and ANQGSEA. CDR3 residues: CSVASQETQYF. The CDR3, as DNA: TGCAGCGTTGCCTCGCAAGAGACCCAGTACTTC.

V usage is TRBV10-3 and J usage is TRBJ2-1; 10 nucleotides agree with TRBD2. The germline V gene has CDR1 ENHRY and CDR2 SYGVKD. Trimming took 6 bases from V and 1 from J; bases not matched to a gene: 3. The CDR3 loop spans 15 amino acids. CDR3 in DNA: TGTGCCATCAGACGAGCGGGAGGGTCCTACAATGAGCAGTTCTTC. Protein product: CAIRRAGGSYNEQFF.

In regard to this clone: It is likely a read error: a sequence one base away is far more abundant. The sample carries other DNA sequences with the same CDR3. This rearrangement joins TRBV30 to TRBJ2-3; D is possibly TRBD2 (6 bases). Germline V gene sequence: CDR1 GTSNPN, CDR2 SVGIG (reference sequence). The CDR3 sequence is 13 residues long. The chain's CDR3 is CAWRPGTTDTQYF. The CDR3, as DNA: TGCGCCTGGAGACCCGGGACTACAGATACGCAGTATTTT.

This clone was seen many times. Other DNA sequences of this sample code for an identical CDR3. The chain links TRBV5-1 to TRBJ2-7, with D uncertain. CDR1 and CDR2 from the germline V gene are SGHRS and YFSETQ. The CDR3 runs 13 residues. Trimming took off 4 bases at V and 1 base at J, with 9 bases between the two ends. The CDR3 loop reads CASSPGPSYEQYF. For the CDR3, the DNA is TGCGCCAGCAGCCCCGGACCTTCCTACGAGCAGTACTTC.

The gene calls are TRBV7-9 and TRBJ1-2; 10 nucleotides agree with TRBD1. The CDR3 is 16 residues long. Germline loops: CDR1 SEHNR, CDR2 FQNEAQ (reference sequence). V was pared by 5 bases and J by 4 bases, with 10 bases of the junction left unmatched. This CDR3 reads CASSLRTGGTVYGYTF. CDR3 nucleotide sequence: TGTGCCAGCAGCCTCCGGACAGGGGGGACTGTCTATGGCTACACCTTC.

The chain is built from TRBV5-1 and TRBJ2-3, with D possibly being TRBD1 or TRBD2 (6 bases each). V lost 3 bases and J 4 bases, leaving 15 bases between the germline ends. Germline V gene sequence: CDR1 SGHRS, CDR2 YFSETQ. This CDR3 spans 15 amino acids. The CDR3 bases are TGCGCCAGCAGCTCCTTGGGGGGCACTTCAGATACGCAGTATTTT. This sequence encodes CASSSLGGTSDTQYF.